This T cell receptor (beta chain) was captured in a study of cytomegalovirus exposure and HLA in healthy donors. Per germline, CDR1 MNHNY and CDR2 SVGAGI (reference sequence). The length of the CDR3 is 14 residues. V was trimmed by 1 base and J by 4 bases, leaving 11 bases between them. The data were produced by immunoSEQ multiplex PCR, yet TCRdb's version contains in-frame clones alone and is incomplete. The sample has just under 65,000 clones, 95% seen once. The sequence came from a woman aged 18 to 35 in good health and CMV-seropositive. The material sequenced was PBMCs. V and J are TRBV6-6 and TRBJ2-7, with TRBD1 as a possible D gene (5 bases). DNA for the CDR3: TGTGCCAGCAGTTACTTGGGCAGGGCGTACGAGCAGTACTTC. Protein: CASSYLGRAYEQYF.